Each of the 25 T cell receptor beta chains below was sequenced from the same sample in a study of Ad26.COV2.S vaccination and SARS-CoV-2 variants. Only in-frame clones appear in the TCRdb table, and some are missing; sequencing was by immunoSEQ multiplex PCR. The repertoire holds some 340,000 clones, 86% seen once, with approximately 2% in the top ten. Treatment reported: some 20 received Ad26.COV2.S at low or high dose, single or two shots; roughly 5 received placebo; per-sample allocation not given. Sampling occurred on day 63 after the first vaccine or placebo injection. This specimen consisted of peripheral blood, obtained in a trial of Ad26.COV2.S vaccine versus placebo. The receptors were gathered from a person between 18 and 60 years old who received the Ad26.COV2.S COVID-19 vaccine or a placebo.

The chain employs TRBV20-1 and TRBJ2-7, with 9 bases aligning to TRBD2. CDR1 is DFQATT, CDR2 SNEGSKA, per germline (reference sequence). The CDR3 sequence is 15 residues long. The V gene end was trimmed by 3 bases and the J gene end by 1 base; junction bases not matched to a gene: 7. DNA for the CDR3: TGCAGTGCTAGTCCTAGCCTAGCGGGGTCCTACGAGCAGTACTTC. This codes for CSASPSLAGSYEQYF.

The gene calls are TRBV15 and TRBJ1-2; 7 nucleotides agree with TRBD1. With 5 bases clipped from V and 4 bases from J, the junction kept 4 bases outside the gene matches. CDR1 and CDR2 (germline): LNHNV, YYDKDF (reference sequence). This CDR3 has 13 residues. The CDR3 loop reads CATSGQAAYGYTF. In DNA, the CDR3 is TGTGCCACCAGCGGACAGGCAGCCTATGGCTACACCTTC. Full variable domain (outside the CDR3, taken from reference TRBV15 and TRBJ1-2): DAMVIQNPRYQVTQFGKPVTLSCSQTLNHNVMYWYQQKSSQAPKLLFHYYDKDFNNEADTPDNFQSRRPNTSFCFLDIRSPGLGDTAMYLCATSGQAAYGYTFGSGTRLTVV.

The V call is TRBV10-3, the J call TRBJ1-5; D is uncertain. Germline CDR1 reads ENHRY; CDR2 reads SYGVKD. V was clipped by 5 bases and J by 0 bases, with 11 bases between them. CDR3 length equals 15 residues. This CDR3 reads CAISQGQYSNQPQHF. Here the CDR3 DNA reads TGTGCCATCAGTCAAGGCCAGTATAGCAATCAGCCCCAGCATTTT.

The rearrangement joins TRBV9 to TRBJ2-2; D is unclear. Deletions cut 0 bases from V and 5 bases from J, with 8 bases between. The CDR3 length is 14 residues. CDR1 is SGDLS and CDR2 is YYNGEE in the germline V gene. CDR3 bases: TGTGCCAGCAGCGTAGAGGGAACGACCGGGGAGCTGTTTTTT. This translates into CASSVEGTTGELFF. Looking up the rest from reference TRBV9 and TRBJ2-2 gives the full variable domain: DSGVTQTPKHLITATGQRVTLRCSPRSGDLSVYWYQQSLDQGLQFLIQYYNGEERAKGNILERFSAQQFPDLHSELNLSSLELGDSALYFCASSVEGTTGELFFGEGSRLTVL.

The rearrangement links TRBV29-1 to TRBJ1-1; D might be TRBD1 (5 bases). Germline CDR1 is SQVTM and CDR2 is ANQGSEA. The CDR3 length is 11 residues. Trimming took off 7 bases at V and 4 bases at J, with 10 bases between the two ends. The CDR3 sequence: CSAGFSTEAFF. The CDR3 coding sequence is TGCAGCGCAGGGTTTAGCACTGAAGCTTTCTTT.

V is TRBV4-1 and J is TRBJ2-7; 10 bases match TRBD1. The germline V gene has CDR1 MGHRA and CDR2 YSYEKL. V lost 7 bases and J lost 4; bases outside the gene matches: 7. This CDR3 is built from 14 residues. In DNA, the CDR3 is TGCGCCAGCACCGTAGACAGGGGGCAATACGAGCAGTACTTC. The encoded protein is CASTVDRGQYEQYF.

V and J are TRBV7-9 and TRBJ2-3; 7 positions agree with TRBD1. Trimming took 3 bases from V and 0 from J; bases not matched to a gene: 15. The length of the CDR3 is 19 residues. Germline lookup yields CDR1 SEHNR and CDR2 FQNEAQ (reference sequence). CDR3 in amino acids: CASSFLPGQILFSTDTQYF. The CDR3 DNA is TGTGCCAGCAGCTTTTTGCCGGGACAGATTCTCTTCAGCACAGATACGCAGTATTTT.

The chain recombines TRBV2 with TRBJ1-3; no reliable D call. Germline CDR1 is SNHLY and CDR2 is FYNNEI. The CDR3 contains 11 residues. V lost 8 bases, J lost 4 bases, and 6 bases lay in between. CDR3 amino acids: CASLSGNTIYF. In nucleotides, the CDR3 is TGTGCCAGCTTGTCCGGAAACACCATATATTTT.

The chain joins TRBV2 to TRBJ1-1; D uncertain. The V and J ends lost 4 bases and 4 bases respectively, with 7 bases between them. Germline-derived CDR1 and CDR2 are SNHLY and FYNNEI. The CDR3 runs 12 residues. The DNA for the CDR3 is TGTGCCAGCAGTGTCACGGGCACTGAAGCTTTCTTT. This encodes CASSVTGTEAFF. Combining the CDR3 with reference TRBV2 and TRBJ1-1 gives the whole variable domain EPEVTQTPSHQVTQMGQEVILRCVPISNHLYFYWYRQILGQKVEFLVSFYNNEISEKSEIFDDQFSVERPDGSNFTLKIRSTKLEDSAMYFCASSVTGTEAFFGQGTRLTVV.

The chain recombines TRBV2 with TRBJ1-2; possibly TRBD1 for D (6 bases). V shed 8 bases and J shed 8 bases, with 12 bases lying between them. The CDR3 runs to 11 residues. Per the germline V gene, CDR1 is SNHLY and CDR2 is FYNNEI. Written as DNA, the CDR3 is TGTGCCAGCTACAGGGTATACGGCTACACCTTC. It codes for CASYRVYGYTF.

This clone was counted only a few times. A junction end diverges from the germline sequence, so it may reflect a read error. The V and J genes are TRBV7-8 and TRBJ2-3; 8 bases fit TRBD2. CDR1 SGHVS and CDR2 FQNEAQ come from the germline V gene. The CDR3 is 16 residues long. The CDR3 spells CASSLAESGGTDTQYF. The CDR3 DNA reads TGTGCCAGCAGCTTAGCGGAGAGCGGGGGCACCGATACGCAGTATTTT.

This chain joins TRBV7-6 and TRBJ2-1, with D unresolved. The V end lost 7 bases, the J end lost 0 bases, and 4 bases lay between the germline ends. This CDR3 has 12 residues. CDR1 and CDR2 from the germline V gene are SGHVS and FNYEAQ. The DNA for the CDR3 is TGTGCCAGCACGGGCTCCTACAATGAGCAGTTCTTC. Amino acid sequence: CASTGSYNEQFF.

This clone was seen only a few times. The V call is TRBV5-4, the J call TRBJ2-7; no reliable D call. The CDR3 contains 15 residues. V shed 0 bases and J shed 0 bases, with 10 bases lying between them. From germline, CDR1 is SGHNT and CDR2 YYREEE (reference sequence). The CDR3 DNA sequence: TGTGCCAGCAGCTTGGGAGTGGAGAGCTCCTACGAGCAGTACTTC. It encodes CASSLGVESSYEQYF.

Notes on this clone: One end of the junction does not line up with germline, which may come from a read error. This chain joins TRBV7-7 and TRBJ1-4; D might be TRBD1 (6 bases). The CDR3 contains 15 residues. Germline lookup yields CDR1 SSHAT and CDR2 FNYEAQ (reference sequence). The CDR3 reads CASSLGLGAGEKLFF. The CDR3 nucleotides read TGTGCTAGCAGCTTAGGGCTGGGGGCTGGGGAAAAACTGTTTTTT.

V gene TRBV27 combines with J gene TRBJ2-3, with D possibly being TRBD2 (7 bases). Germline CDR1 and CDR2: MNHEY and SMNVEV (reference sequence). Trimming removed 10 bases at V and 10 bases at J, with 21 bases between. The CDR3 has 13 amino acids. The CDR3 nucleotides read TGTGCCACACATGGGGGGGCTCTTCTGCCGCAGTATTTT. It specifies CATHGGALLPQYF.

This clone was picked up one time. V usage is TRBV2 and J usage is TRBJ1-3; no clear D gene. This CDR3 has 15 amino acids. The germline gives CDR1 SNHLY, CDR2 FYNNEI. V was trimmed by 4 bases and J by 0 bases, leaving 10 bases between them. The CDR3 reads CASSATQFSGNTIYF. CDR3 coding DNA: TGTGCCAGCAGTGCGACGCAGTTCTCTGGAAACACCATATATTTT.

This chain joins TRBV4-1 and TRBJ1-1, with D maybe TRBD1 (6 bases). The length of the CDR3 is 15 residues. Trimming cost V 0 bases and J 4 bases, with 12 bases left between them. From germline, CDR1 is MGHRA and CDR2 YSYEKL. The CDR3 here is CASSQDKGGVTEAFF. The CDR3 bases are TGCGCCAGCAGCCAAGATAAGGGGGGCGTCACTGAAGCTTTCTTT.

The chain uses TRBV3-1 (or the pseudogene TRBV3-2) and TRBJ2-7; maybe TRBD2 (6 bases). The CDR3 spans 16 residues. Trimming took 0 bases from V and 5 from J, leaving 17 bases between them. Germline lookup yields CDR1 LGHDT and CDR2 YNNKEL (reference sequence). CDR3 amino acids: CASSQDEKREVHEQYF. The CDR3 DNA sequence: TGTGCCAGCAGCCAAGATGAGAAAAGGGAGGTCCACGAGCAGTACTTC.

The table lists this clone with a count of one. The chain is built from TRBV9 and TRBJ2-2, with D maybe TRBD2 (6 bases). The CDR3 loop spans 15 amino acids. The V gene's germline CDR1 is SGDLS and CDR2 YYNGEE. The ends were cut back, 0 bases at V and 1 base at J, with 7 bases in the middle. Here the CDR3 reads CASSVAGENTGELFF. CDR3 sequence (DNA): TGTGCCAGCAGCGTAGCGGGGGAGAACACCGGGGAGCTGTTTTTT.

The chain joins TRBV6-5 to TRBJ1-2; D ambiguous. The CDR3 sequence is 14 residues long. Germline CDR1 reads MNHEY; CDR2 reads SVGAGI. Trimming took 4 bases from V and 4 from J, leaving 13 bases between them. The CDR3, as DNA: TGTGCCAGCAGTTTCCAGGCGGATACCTATGGCTACACCTTC. It yields the protein CASSFQADTYGYTF.

This chain links TRBV5-1 with TRBJ1-3, with a weak D call TRBD1 (6 bases). CDR3 length: 16 residues. CDR1 and CDR2 from the germline V gene are SGHRS and YFSETQ. V lost 4 bases and J 0 bases, leaving 14 bases between the germline ends. Written as DNA, the CDR3 is TGCGCCAGCAGCCCGGGACACCTAATCTCTGGAAACACCATATATTTT. Protein sequence: CASSPGHLISGNTIYF.

The chain recombines TRBV27 with TRBJ1-3; TRBD1 is a possible D gene (6 bases). The CDR3 covers 17 residues. CDR1 MNHEY and CDR2 SMNVEV come from the germline V gene (reference sequence). Trimming left V 5 bases short and J 0 bases short, with 17 bases between. Here the CDR3 reads CASSRRGGALSGNTIYF. For the CDR3, the DNA is TGTGCCAGCAGTCGCCGAGGGGGGGCCCTCTCTGGAAACACCATATATTTT.

This chain connects TRBV27 to TRBJ1-1; D gene uncertain. In germline, CDR1 is MNHEY, CDR2 SMNVEV (reference sequence). V lost 5 bases, J lost 2 bases, and 9 bases lay in between. The CDR3 has 13 residues. The DNA for the CDR3 is TGTGCCAGCAGTCCTTTAACTAACACTGAAGCTTTCTTT. Its translation: CASSPLTNTEAFF.

The chain joins TRBV29-1 to TRBJ1-2; D is unresolved. The CDR3 is 12 residues long. V lost 7 bases to trimming and J lost 3 bases, with 12 bases between them. In germline, CDR1 is SQVTM, CDR2 ANQGSEA. CDR3 coding DNA: TGCAGCGGCCAGAAGGATGACTATGGCTACACCTTC. Amino acid sequence: CSGQKDDYGYTF.

Worth noting for this clone: This sample includes further DNA sequences coding for the same CDR3. The genes are TRBV7-6 and TRBJ1-5; D is undetermined. From germline, CDR1 is SGHVS and CDR2 FNYEAQ. The CDR3 has 13 residues. The ends were cut back, 5 bases at V and 0 bases at J, with 5 bases in the middle. Here the CDR3 DNA reads TGTGCCAGCAGCCCGTATAGCAATCAGCCCCAGCATTTT. It encodes CASSPYSNQPQHF.